These 21 T cell receptor beta chains were all obtained from the same sample, sequenced in a study of T cell responses to AZD1222 COVID-19 vaccine. The protocol was immunoSEQ multiplex PCR, while the TCRdb copy is restricted to in-frame clones and leaves out a portion. Altogether more than 35,000 clones are present, around four fifths being singletons, with the ten largest covering 20% to 25%. This material consisted of peripheral blood, taken 28 days after the second dose of the MenACWY control vaccine. The receptors derive from an adult who received the MenACWY meningococcal vaccine as a control.

This chain joins TRBV5-1 and TRBJ1-1; TRBD1 matches 10 bases. Losses at the gene ends were 2 bases for V and 5 bases for J; bases not matched to a gene: 3. Germline values: CDR1 SGHRS, CDR2 YFSETQ. The CDR3 covers 14 residues. DNA for the CDR3: TGCGCCAGCAGCTTAAGACAGGGGGCGACTGAAGCTTTCTTT. It translates to CASSLRQGATEAFF.

V usage is TRBV27 and J usage is TRBJ1-1; 7 nucleotides line up with TRBD1. Losses at the gene ends were 6 bases for V and 5 bases for J; bases not matched to a gene: 9. Germline CDR1 MNHEY, CDR2 SMNVEV (reference sequence). The CDR3 spans 14 residues. The DNA of the CDR3 is TGTGCCAGCAGCCAGGACAGGAGGGTTACTGAAGCTTTCTTT. It encodes CASSQDRRVTEAFF.

V and J are TRBV28 and TRBJ1-5, with 9 bases identical to TRBD1. The CDR3 length is 15 residues. V was pared by 4 bases and J by 5 bases, with 6 bases of the junction left unmatched. Germline CDR1 MDHEN, CDR2 SYDVKM. For the CDR3, the DNA is TGTGCCAGCAGTTCCGCGGGACAGGGTGATCAGCCCCAGCATTTT. Protein product: CASSSAGQGDQPQHF.

The genes are TRBV7-2 and TRBJ1-2; possibly TRBD1 for D (5 bases). The length of the CDR3 is 15 residues. CDR1 is SGHTA and CDR2 is FQGNSA in the germline V gene. Trimming left V 6 bases short and J 6 bases short, with 20 bases between. CDR3 in amino acids: CASRETTTGVHGYTF. CDR3 in DNA: TGTGCCAGCAGAGAGACAACCACGGGGGTCCATGGCTACACCTTC.

This clone was seen once. The chain links TRBV7-2 to TRBJ2-1, with D perhaps TRBD1 (6 bases). Germline V lookup: CDR1 SGHTA, CDR2 FQGNSA. V was trimmed by 5 bases and J by 12 bases, leaving 26 bases between them. The CDR3 totals 16 residues. CDR3 in DNA: TGTGCCAGCAGCGCCCGACCGGTGGGGTCTGGGGGCGGGCAGTTCTTC. This gives the protein CASSARPVGSGGGQFF.

The CDR3 nucleotides read TGTGCCAGCAGTTACTCATCTGGAAGTGAAGCTTTCTTT. Translation: CASSYSSGSEAFF. The chain carries TRBV6-6 and TRBJ1-1; D gene uncertain. Between the trimmed V and J ends, which lost 0 bases and 7 bases, there was a span of 9 bases. CDR1 and CDR2 from the germline V gene are MNHNY and SVGAGI (reference sequence). This CDR3 is built from 13 residues.

V is TRBV5-1 and J is TRBJ2-2, with 9 bases lining up with TRBD1. Germline values: CDR1 SGHRS, CDR2 YFSETQ. The CDR3 has 16 amino acids. Germline trimming cut 0 bases from V and 4 bases from J; bases unmatched to any gene: 4. The CDR3 DNA sequence: TGCGCCAGCAGCTTGGAACAGGGGGCAATCACCGGGGAGCTGTTTTTT. Protein product: CASSLEQGAITGELFF.

This chain joins TRBV5-8 and TRBJ2-2, with D uncertain. The V gene lost 2 bases and the J gene lost 0 bases, with 5 bases spanning the gap. This CDR3 contains 14 residues. The germline CDR1 and CDR2 sequences are SGHTS and YDEGEE. The CDR3 reads CASSFYTNTGELFF. In DNA, the CDR3 is TGTGCCAGCAGCTTCTACACGAACACCGGGGAGCTGTTTTTT. The full variable domain, its missing parts supplied by reference TRBV5-8 and TRBJ2-2, is EAGVTQSPTHLIKTRGQQATLRCSPISGHTSVYWYQQALGLGLQFLLWYDEGEERNRGNFPPRFSGRQFPNYSSELNVNALELEDSALYLCASSFYTNTGELFFGEGSRLTVL.

V gene TRBV3-1 (or the pseudogene TRBV3-2) combines with J gene TRBJ2-3; D uncertain. The CDR3 is 12 residues long. With 2 bases removed from V and 4 bases from J, the gap between germline ends came to 4 bases. Germline V lookup: CDR1 LGHDT, CDR2 YNNKEL (reference sequence). Here the CDR3 DNA reads TGTGCCAGCAGCCAAAATCCAGATACGCAGTATTTT. Its protein product is CASSQNPDTQYF.

This clone was recorded only once. The chain recombines TRBV19 with TRBJ2-2; the D gene is possibly TRBD1 (5 bases). Looked up from germline, CDR1 is LNHDA and CDR2 is SQIVND (reference sequence). CDR3 length: 14 amino acids. Trimming left V 3 bases short and J 3 bases short, with 8 bases between. Here the CDR3 DNA reads TGTGCCAGTAGTATGGGGCCTGACACCGGGGAGCTGTTTTTT. Translation gives CASSMGPDTGELFF.

This clone turned up a few times. The chain has TRBV13 and TRBJ1-1; TRBD1 matches at 8 bases. After removal of 4 bases from V and 3 bases from J, the junction contained 4 bases not matched to a gene. Germline loops: CDR1 PRHDT, CDR2 FYEKMQ (reference sequence). This CDR3 contains 14 residues. The CDR3 loop is CASSWTGMDTEAFF. DNA of the CDR3: TGTGCCAGCAGCTGGACAGGGATGGACACTGAAGCTTTCTTT.

This clone occurred once. The chain is built from TRBV6-5 and TRBJ2-1, with D maybe TRBD1 (5 bases). Germline V CDR1 and CDR2: MNHEY, SVGAGI. The CDR3 has 12 amino acids. With 11 bases removed from V and 4 bases from J, the gap between germline ends came to 12 bases. The CDR3 DNA reads as TGTGCCGGTGGGGCGTTATACAATGAGCAGTTCTTC. Protein: CAGGALYNEQFF.

In its sample, this clone was seen a few times. The chain couples TRBV7-2 to TRBJ1-5; TRBD1 might be the D (6 bases). The CDR3 covers 15 residues. Looked up from germline, CDR1 is SGHTA and CDR2 is FQGNSA. The V end was cut by 0 bases, the J end by 6 bases, with 12 bases between. The chain's CDR3 is CASSLAQGRGQPQHF. In DNA form, the CDR3 reads TGTGCCAGCAGCTTAGCACAGGGCCGAGGTCAGCCCCAGCATTTT.

The rearrangement uses TRBV2 and TRBJ1-6, with 8 bases lining up with TRBD1. The CDR3 totals 14 residues. Germline assignment: CDR1 SNHLY and CDR2 FYNNEI. Losses at the gene ends were 8 bases for V and 7 bases for J; bases not matched to a gene: 7. CDR3 nucleotides: TGTGCCAGCGGGGACAGGATAAGGAATTCACCCCTCCACTTT. Protein sequence: CASGDRIRNSPLHF.

This rearrangement joins TRBV11-2 to TRBJ2-5, with 9 bases lining up with TRBD2. Germline V lookup: CDR1 SGHAT, CDR2 FQNNGV. There are 15 residues in the CDR3. The V and J ends lost 4 bases and 2 bases, in that order; junction bases with no gene match: 5. In DNA form, the CDR3 reads TGTGCCAGCAGCTCCGGACTAGCGAAACAAGAGACCCAGTACTTC. Translation: CASSSGLAKQETQYF.

V is TRBV7-9 and J is TRBJ2-1; 7 nucleotides match TRBD2. The CDR3 runs 14 residues. The J segment lost 7 bases and the V segment lost 5 bases, leaving 8 bases of the junction unmatched. Germline values: CDR1 SEHNR, CDR2 FQNEAQ (reference sequence). CDR3 sequence: CASSIGGRLNEQFF. Written as DNA, the CDR3 is TGTGCCAGCAGCATCGGGGGGAGGTTGAATGAGCAGTTCTTC. Variable domain in full (rest from reference TRBV7-9 and TRBJ2-1): DTGVSQNPRHKITKRGQNVTFRCDPISEHNRLYWYRQTLGQGPEFLTYFQNEAQLEKSRLLSDRFSAERPKGSFSTLEIQRTEQGDSAMYLCASSIGGRLNEQFFGPGTRLTVL.

This clone was seen just once. The chain is built from TRBV5-6 and TRBJ1-1, with 7 positions matching TRBD1. With 2 bases clipped from V and 0 bases from J, the junction kept 10 bases outside the gene matches. Germline CDR1 is SGHDT and CDR2 is YYEEEE. The CDR3 length is 17 residues. The CDR3 here is CASSLMKWGQLNTEAFF. The CDR3 bases are TGTGCCAGCAGCTTAATGAAATGGGGACAGTTGAACACTGAAGCTTTCTTT.

The V gene is TRBV7-9, the J gene TRBJ2-1; D is possibly TRBD2 (6 bases). V dropped 5 bases and J dropped 6 bases, with 23 bases sitting between them. The CDR3 runs 17 residues. The germline CDR1 and CDR2 sequences are SEHNR and FQNEAQ (reference sequence). The CDR3 spells CASSPNIWRDVANEQFF. CDR3 sequence (DNA): TGTGCCAGCAGCCCCAATATTTGGCGGGATGTGGCCAATGAGCAGTTCTTC.

The chain has TRBV13 and TRBJ1-1; tentatively, D is TRBD1 (6 bases). The CDR3 length is 12 residues. V gave up 5 bases and J gave up 9 bases, with 13 bases separating them. Germline values: CDR1 PRHDT, CDR2 FYEKMQ (reference sequence). The CDR3 DNA sequence: TGTGCCAGCAGCCACAGGGAAGAGAAAGCTTTCTTT. Translating it yields CASSHREEKAFF.

V and J are TRBV5-1 and TRBJ1-4; D might be TRBD1 (5 bases). Trimming took off 4 bases at V and 1 base at J, with 11 bases between the two ends. Germline loops: CDR1 SGHRS, CDR2 YFSETQ. The CDR3 contains 15 residues. The CDR3 nucleotides are TGCGCCAGCAGCGCCGGGGGGGAAACTAATGAAAAACTGTTTTTT. Translation gives CASSAGGETNEKLFF.

This chain links TRBV18 with TRBJ1-2, with TRBD1 identical over 7 bases. V trimming: 2 bases; J trimming: 4 bases; junction bases outside the gene matches: 10. Germline V gene lookup returns CDR1 KGHSH and CDR2 LQKENI. The CDR3 has 16 amino acids. For the CDR3, the DNA is TGTGCCAGCTCACCAAACCCCCGACAGGGTTCCTATGGCTACACCTTC. Encoded protein: CASSPNPRQGSYGYTF.